The 18 T cell receptor beta chains below all came from one sample that was sequenced in a study of T cells in Graves' hyperthyroidism and ophthalmopathy. Researchers took RNA transcripts and amplified the TCR beta CDR3 regions from them. The TCR CDR3 was amplified in a first-round RT-PCR using the HTBI primer set. TCRdb processed the multiplex PCR reads anew with MiXCR; each CDR3 protein has one entry. The sample records around 490,000 distinct CDR3 sequences, 15% to 20% being singletons. The source material was blood. These receptors were taken from a man aged 40-49 years with Graves' ophthalmopathy.

This clonotype came up a few times. Here the CDR3 reads CSAREAGTSRYTGELFF. As DNA, the CDR3 is TGCAGTGCTAGGGAGGCCGGGACTAGCCGTTACACCGGGGAGCTGTTTTTT. V usage is TRBV20-1 and J usage is TRBJ2-2, with TRBD2 matching over 9 bases. The trim removed 3 bases at V and 3 bases at J, leaving 11 bases unmatched. The CDR3 runs 17 residues. Per germline, CDR1 DFQATT and CDR2 SNEGSKA (reference sequence).

This clonotype was seen many times. V usage is TRBV12-3 or TRBV12-4 and J usage is TRBJ1-2; no reliable D call. The CDR3 has 11 residues. V was cut by 4 bases and J by 5 bases, with 5 bases left in between. The CDR3 DNA is TGTGCCAGCAGTTACAAATATGGCTACACCTTC. This translates into CASSYKYGYTF.

V usage is TRBV3-1 and J usage is TRBJ2-2; 8 bases match TRBD1. Germline lookup yields CDR1 LGHDT and CDR2 YNNKEL (reference sequence). The V segment lost 4 bases and the J segment 4 bases; nucleotides outside the gene matches: 8. CDR3 length: 16 amino acids. CDR3 sequence reads: CASSRRTGGSTGELFF. The CDR3 bases are TGTGCCAGCAGCCGCCGAACAGGGGGGAGCACCGGGGAGCTGTTTTTT.

The rearrangement uses TRBV7-9 and TRBJ1-1, with D possibly TRBD1 on 5 matching bases. CDR3 length: 15 residues. The germline V gene has CDR1 SEHNR and CDR2 FQNEAQ (reference sequence). The germline V and J ends were trimmed by 5 bases and 0 bases, with 13 bases remaining between them. CDR3 sequence (DNA): TGTGCCAGCAGCAAGGGACTTAGCATGAACACTGAAGCTTTCTTT. Protein sequence: CASSKGLSMNTEAFF.

The chain links TRBV28 to TRBJ2-5; 9 nucleotides line up with TRBD2. Trimming removed 1 base from V and 3 bases from J; junction bases left unmatched: 3. The CDR3 length is 15 residues. In germline, CDR1 is MDHEN, CDR2 SYDVKM. The CDR3 sequence: CASSLFASGKETQYF. The CDR3 bases are TGTGCCAGCAGTTTATTTGCTAGCGGGAAAGAGACCCAGTACTTC.

Many counts were recorded for this clonotype. This CDR3 reads CASSYSLQGAGETQYF. The CDR3 DNA reads as TGTGCCAGCAGTTACTCTCTCCAGGGGGCGGGGGAGACCCAGTACTTC. The chain uses TRBV6-1 and TRBJ2-5; TRBD1 matches 8 bases. The CDR3 runs 16 residues. V lost 5 bases and J lost 5; bases outside the gene matches: 13. The V gene's germline CDR1 is MNHNS and CDR2 SASEGT.

Many counts were recorded for this clonotype. The chain carries TRBV6-2 or TRBV6-3 and TRBJ2-7; D remains ambiguous. CDR1 is MNHEY and CDR2 is SVGEGT in the germline V gene. V was cut by 6 bases and J by 6 bases, with 15 bases left in between. The CDR3 sequence is 13 residues long. CDR3 DNA sequence: TGTGCCAGCAGGAACCTCGCACTACGCGAGCAGTACTTC. Protein sequence: CASRNLALREQYF.

This clonotype appeared a few times. The chain carries TRBV19 and TRBJ2-3; D uncertain. CDR1 is LNHDA, CDR2 SQIVND, per germline (reference sequence). CDR3 length: 13 amino acids. The V gene lost 5 bases and the J gene lost 4 bases, with 10 bases spanning the gap. The CDR3 DNA reads as TGTGCCAGTAGTGGCCTTGCATCAGATACGCAGTATTTT. Translated: CASSGLASDTQYF.

A word on this clonotype: Without the conserved terminal phenylalanine or tryptophan, this CDR3 likely stems from a read error. J is TRBJ1-4 and V is TRBV6-1; 7 bases are shared with TRBD1. J lost 0 bases, V lost 6 bases, and 4 bases had no gene match. Germline V lookup: CDR1 MNHNS, CDR2 SASEGT. The CDR3 length is 15 residues. The CDR3 sequence is CASSGQAATNEKLFL. CDR3 in DNA: TGTGCCAGCAGCGGACAGGCTGCAACTAATGAAAAACTGTTTCTT.

This clonotype was counted between two and nine times. V gene TRBV19 combines with J gene TRBJ1-1; perhaps TRBD1 as D (5 bases). Deletions cut 9 bases from V and 0 bases from J, with 11 bases between. Germline assignment: CDR1 LNHDA and CDR2 SQIVND (reference sequence). The CDR3 runs to 13 residues. The CDR3 region is CASMGDMNTEAFF. DNA for the CDR3: TGTGCCAGCATGGGGGATATGAACACTGAAGCTTTCTTT.

The chain has TRBV6-2 or TRBV6-3 and TRBJ1-5, with a weak D call TRBD1 (6 bases). Germline V gene data show CDR1 as MNHEY and CDR2 as SVGEGT. This CDR3 is 15 amino acids long. Trimming cost V 0 bases and J 6 bases, with 12 bases left between them. CDR3 protein: CASSYSGQGSQPQHF. The CDR3, as DNA: TGTGCCAGCAGTTACTCCGGCCAGGGGAGTCAGCCCCAGCATTTT.

The chain links TRBV6-2 or TRBV6-3 to TRBJ2-2, with unresolved D. CDR1 and CDR2 (germline): MNHEY, SVGEGT. V was trimmed by 8 bases and J by 1 base, leaving 20 bases between them. There are 17 residues in the CDR3. The CDR3 protein is CASGRRWPVENTGELFF. CDR3 sequence (DNA): TGTGCCAGCGGCCGGCGGTGGCCCGTGGAGAACACCGGGGAGCTGTTTTTT.

The sample holds a few counts of this clonotype. J is TRBJ1-2 and V is TRBV19, with D unclear. Trimming took 5 bases from V and 8 from J, leaving 9 bases between them. Germline CDR1 and CDR2: LNHDA and SQIVND (reference sequence). The CDR3 runs to 11 residues. CDR3 region: CASSLDAGYTF. The DNA for the CDR3 is TGTGCCAGTAGTCTGGACGCCGGCTACACCTTC. The whole variable domain, filled in from reference TRBV19 and TRBJ1-2, reads DGGITQSPKYLFRKEGQNVTLSCEQNLNHDAMYWYRQDPGQGLRLIYYSQIVNDFQKGDIAEGYSVSREKKESFPLTVTSAQKNPTAFYLCASSLDAGYTFGSGTRLTVV.

The chain is built from TRBV7-6 and TRBJ2-1; D is undetermined. CDR1 and CDR2 (germline): SGHVS, FNYEAQ. V dropped 3 bases and J dropped 4 bases, with 10 bases sitting between them. The CDR3 length is 14 residues. The CDR3 is CASSFPTSYNEQFF. CDR3 sequence (DNA): TGTGCCAGCAGCTTTCCGACCAGTTACAATGAGCAGTTCTTC.

The V gene is TRBV4-1, the J gene TRBJ2-3, with D maybe TRBD1 (6 bases). CDR3 size: 16 residues. Looked up from germline, CDR1 is MGHRA and CDR2 is YSYEKL. V lost 4 bases and J lost 0, with 14 bases in between. CDR3 sequence: CASSRPPGASTDTQYF. CDR3 in DNA: TGCGCCAGCAGCCGACCCCCAGGGGCAAGCACAGATACGCAGTATTTT.

The gene calls are TRBV20-1 and TRBJ2-7, with 8 bases that match TRBD2. The V and J ends lost 6 bases and 8 bases, in that order; junction bases with no gene match: 18. CDR1 and CDR2 (germline): DFQATT, SNEGSKA (reference sequence). The CDR3 is 15 amino acids. CDR3 sequence (DNA): TGCAGTGCCGCGTACTCAACGGGAGGGCCTGGGAAGCAGTACTTC. Translating gives CSAAYSTGGPGKQYF.

This chain links TRBV15 with TRBJ2-2; 7 bases map to TRBD2. With 4 bases clipped from V and 3 bases from J, the junction kept 5 bases outside the gene matches. Germline lookup yields CDR1 LNHNV and CDR2 YYDKDF (reference sequence). The CDR3 sequence is 15 residues long. CDR3 nucleotides: TGTGCCACCAGCACAGGACTAGTGCACACCGGGGAGCTGTTTTTT. Translating it yields CATSTGLVHTGELFF. Using reference TRBV15 and TRBJ2-2 for the parts outside the CDR3, the full variable domain is DAMVIQNPRYQVTQFGKPVTLSCSQTLNHNVMYWYQQKSSQAPKLLFHYYDKDFNNEADTPDNFQSRRPNTSFCFLDIRSPGLGDTAMYLCATSTGLVHTGELFFGEGSRLTVL.

In regard to this clonotype: This may stem from a read error, because a much larger clone lies one nucleotide away. V gene TRBV18 combines with J gene TRBJ1-1; D gene unclear. V shed 5 bases and J shed 6 bases, with 16 bases lying between them. Germline values: CDR1 KGHSH, CDR2 LQKENI. The CDR3 length is 14 residues. CDR3 sequence: CASSSRAGSAEAFF. The DNA for the CDR3 is TGTGCCAGCTCATCTAGGGCGGGCAGCGCTGAAGCTTTCTTT.